This T cell receptor (beta chain) was recovered during a study of cytomegalovirus exposure and HLA in healthy donors. Whole-study findings and limits: The study flagged about 150 TCR beta chains as cytomegalovirus-associated.

CDR1 and CDR2 (germline): SNHLY, FYNNEI. CDR3 length: 16 residues. Trimming removed 8 bases from V and 5 bases from J; junction bases left unmatched: 13. PCR was performed using 60 Vbeta and 13 Jbeta primers. Clones were sequenced by immunoSEQ multiplex PCR, and TCRdb holds only the in-frame ones, with some missing. The profile shows about 80,000 clones, approximately 80% of them singletons. To note about this clone: Its antigen is unknown.

The receptor comes from a woman aged 50 to 60 in good health and CMV-seropositive. The V and J genes are TRBV2 and TRBJ1-5; TRBD1 matches 9 bases. The source material was PBMCs. CDR3 sequence (DNA): TGTGCCAGCCTCGGGACAGGGCTGTTCTCGGATCAGCCCCAGCATTTT. This translates into CASLGTGLFSDQPQHF.